Shown below are 9 T cell receptor beta chains from a single sample sequenced in a study of T cell repertoires in cytomegalovirus infection (dated by TCRdb to between 2019 and 2020). The sample was run on an Illumina HiSeq 1500. Using fastp at Q25 and MiXCR, TCRdb reprocessed the public reads and kept productive beta chains. Here each entry gathers all rows of one CDR3 protein and keeps the most common genes and DNA. A total of approximately 1,000,000 distinct CDR3 sequences appear in this sample, approximately 33% of them only once. Of the sample, roughly 12% falls within the top ten clones. Their antigens are not known. The sample's treatment or condition label is to be understood as: in vitro stimulation with specific CMV peptide epitopes to enrich CMV-specific T cells. The sequenced sample was cultured CD8+ T cells from PBMCs, obtained from culture after CMV antigen stimulation. The receptors were sampled from a human donor in good health (CMV status not recorded). Some clones in this sample may be carry-over from other donors' samples.

The CDR3 here is CASSQIRQGVTEAFF. The CDR3 DNA reads TGCGCCAGCAGCCAGATTCGACAGGGGGTAACTGAAGCTTTCTTT. The gene calls are TRBV4-1 and TRBJ1-1; 9 positions agree with TRBD1. V dropped 3 bases and J dropped 5; count of bases not matched to a gene: 7. CDR3 length equals 15 residues. Germline assignment: CDR1 MGHRA and CDR2 YSYEKL.

The J gene is TRBJ2-1, the V gene TRBV9; possibly TRBD1 or TRBD2 for D (5 bases each). Germline CDR1 is SGDLS and CDR2 is YYNGEE. V was pared by 0 bases and J by 4 bases, with 11 bases between. This CDR3 contains 15 residues. This chain's CDR3 is CASSVDTGLYNEQFF. CDR3 DNA: TGTGCCAGCAGCGTAGACACGGGGCTATACAATGAGCAGTTCTTC.

This rearrangement joins TRBV19 to TRBJ2-3; tentative D call: TRBD1 (6 bases). This CDR3 has 15 residues. Germline CDR1 LNHDA, CDR2 SQIVND (reference sequence). The V and J ends lost 11 bases and 5 bases respectively, with 23 bases between them. The CDR3 loop reads CASSPATQGRDTQYF. CDR3 DNA sequence: TGTGCCTCTTCCCCCGCGACGCAGGGGCGAGATACGCAGTATTTT.

This chain joins TRBV2 and TRBJ2-3, with D possibly being TRBD1 or TRBD2 (6 bases each). Germline V lookup: CDR1 SNHLY, CDR2 FYNNEI. The V end was cut by 8 bases, the J end by 2 bases, with 14 bases between. This CDR3 contains 14 residues. The CDR3 DNA is TGTGCCAGCTTTCGACGGGGGCCCACAGATACGCAGTATTTT. Its translation is CASFRRGPTDTQYF.

This clonotype was seen ten or more times. The V and J genes are TRBV24-1 and TRBJ2-1; 12 bases align to TRBD2. V gave up 4 bases and J gave up 7 bases; unmatched junction bases: 7. The CDR3 is 16 residues long. Germline V gene lookup returns CDR1 KGHDR and CDR2 SFDVKD. The CDR3, as DNA: TGTGCCACCAGTGACCTAGGACTAGCGGGGTTTAATGAGCAGTTCTTC. Protein: CATSDLGLAGFNEQFF.

This rearrangement joins TRBV7-2 to TRBJ2-1; 11 nucleotides align to TRBD2. With V trimmed by 3 bases and J by 8 bases, 6 bases remained unmatched. The CDR3 sequence is 15 residues long. Germline loops: CDR1 SGHTA, CDR2 FQGNSA. The CDR3 bases are TGTGCCAGCAGCTTTAGCGGGGGGGTGCTAGATGAGCAGTTCTTC. Amino acids: CASSFSGGVLDEQFF.

This clonotype was counted only a few times. V is TRBV11-2 and J is TRBJ2-1, with 9 bases matching TRBD2. This CDR3 is 14 amino acids long. Per the germline V gene, CDR1 is SGHAT and CDR2 is FQNNGV. V dropped 5 bases and J dropped 9; count of bases not matched to a gene: 8. The CDR3 nucleotides read TGTGCCAGCAGCCCCAGGACTAGCGATACTGAGCAGTTCTTC. Amino acids: CASSPRTSDTEQFF. The full variable domain, rest sourced from reference TRBV11-2 and TRBJ2-1, is EAGVAQSPRYKIIEKRQSVAFWCNPISGHATLYWYQQILGQGPKLLIQFQNNGVVDDSQLPKDRFSAERLKGVDSTLKIQPAKLEDSAVYLCASSPRTSDTEQFFGPGTRLTVL.

This chain connects TRBV10-3 to TRBJ2-7; TRBD1 is a possible D gene (6 bases). V was pared by 11 bases and J by 3 bases, with 14 bases between. In germline, CDR1 is ENHRY, CDR2 SYGVKD. This CDR3 has 12 residues. CDR3 bases: TGTGCCTCCGGACAGCTACTCTACGAGCAGTACTTC. Its translation is CASGQLLYEQYF.

The gene calls are TRBV24-1 and TRBJ2-2, with D perhaps assigned TRBD1 or TRBD2 (6 bases each). Trimming removed 1 base from V and 4 bases from J, with 18 bases in between. This CDR3 is 18 amino acids long. The germline gives CDR1 KGHDR, CDR2 SFDVKD. CDR3 DNA sequence: TGTGCCACCAGTGATTTAGGAGGAGGGGGAGTCGTCACCGGGGAGCTGTTTTTT. Translated, it gives CATSDLGGGGVVTGELFF.